The 11 T cell receptor beta chains below come from one sample, sequenced in a study of T-cell memory formation after mild COVID-19. One entry per CDR3 protein, called by TCRdb with MiXCR from the 5' RACE reads. The sample includes 250,000 to 350,000 distinct CDR3 sequences, roughly 16% of them seen just once. Sequencing was performed on PBMCs or a T cell subset sorted from them (not recorded which). Source of these receptors: a man between 18 and 35 years old who had mild COVID-19 (a few samples of this study predate the infection). Cell type and time point are not known.

This clonotype was picked up many times. V is TRBV7-2 and J is TRBJ2-5; no clear D gene. CDR1 is SGHTA and CDR2 is FQGNSA in the germline V gene. Deletions cut 8 bases from V and 2 bases from J, with 18 bases between. The CDR3 contains 15 residues. The CDR3 spells CASLDGPYPQETQYF. DNA for the CDR3: TGTGCCAGCCTGGACGGCCCCTATCCTCAAGAGACCCAGTACTTC.

The chain has TRBV12-3 or TRBV12-4 and TRBJ1-2; unclear D gene. The CDR3 totals 12 residues. Trimming pared 2 bases from V and 8 bases from J, leaving 9 bases between. CDR3 region: CASSLWEGGYTF. In DNA, the CDR3 is TGTGCCAGCAGTTTATGGGAAGGCGGCTACACCTTC.

The chain has TRBV6-5 and TRBJ2-3; D not resolved. Germline CDR1 and CDR2: MNHEY and SVGAGI. The CDR3 spans 15 residues. V was clipped by 5 bases and J by 0 bases, with 12 bases between them. The CDR3 DNA sequence: TGTGCCAGCAGTCGGGCCCTTGTGAGCACAGATACGCAGTATTTT. Translated, it gives CASSRALVSTDTQYF.

The V and J genes are TRBV7-8 and TRBJ1-3, with D tentatively TRBD1 (5 bases). This CDR3 is 17 amino acids long. V lost 5 bases, J lost 0 bases, and 17 bases lay in between. Per germline, CDR1 SGHVS and CDR2 FQNEAQ. The CDR3 is CASSQAWGGVSGNTIYF. The CDR3 DNA reads TGTGCCAGCAGCCAAGCGTGGGGGGGAGTCTCTGGAAACACCATATATTTT.

This clonotype was detected only a few times. The chain has TRBV28 and TRBJ2-4; 12 bases are a match to TRBD1. Looked up from germline, CDR1 is MDHEN and CDR2 is SYDVKM. Trimming removed 6 bases from V and 0 bases from J; junction bases left unmatched: 12. The CDR3 spans 19 residues. CDR3 loop: CASRGTGGKPGVAKNIQYF. CDR3 coding DNA: TGTGCCAGCAGAGGGACAGGGGGCAAGCCAGGAGTAGCCAAAAACATTCAGTACTTC.

Regarding this clonotype: This may stem from a read error, because a much larger clone lies one nucleotide away. The chain carries TRBV7-2 and TRBJ2-1; D remains unclear. Trimming pared 1 base from V and 3 bases from J, leaving 1 base between. Germline V lookup: CDR1 SGHTA, CDR2 FQGNSA. There are 12 residues in the CDR3. The CDR3 DNA reads TGTGCCAGCAGCTTAGTCTACAATGAGCAGTTCTTC. Translation gives CASSLVYNEQFF.

The rearrangement links TRBV9 to TRBJ2-1, with 10 bases aligning to TRBD2. The germline gives CDR1 SGDLS, CDR2 YYNGEE. The CDR3 loop spans 14 amino acids. V was clipped by 4 bases and J by 8 bases; unmatched bases: 6. CDR3 residues: CASSIGTSVYEQFF. The CDR3 DNA reads TGTGCCAGCAGCATCGGGACTAGCGTGTATGAGCAGTTCTTC.

V is TRBV12-5 and J is TRBJ2-5, with TRBD1 as a possible D gene (5 bases). V lost 3 bases and J lost 2, with 7 bases in between. The germline CDR1 and CDR2 sequences are LGHNT and FRNRAP. The CDR3 loop spans 13 amino acids. For the CDR3, the DNA is TGTGCTAGTGGTTTCTCAGGGCAAGAGACCCAGTACTTC. Translating gives CASGFSGQETQYF. The whole variable domain, filled in from reference TRBV12-5 and TRBJ2-5, reads DARVTQTPRHKVTEMGQEVTMRCQPILGHNTVFWYRQTMMQGLELLAYFRNRAPLDDSGMPKDRFSAEMPDATLATLKIQPSEPRDSAVYFCASGFSGQETQYFGPGTRLLVL.

Ten or more counts support this clonotype. The chain joins TRBV5-6 to TRBJ1-1, with TRBD1 identical over 7 bases. The CDR3 is 12 amino acids. The V segment lost 4 bases and the J segment 7 bases; nucleotides outside the gene matches: 4. Germline loops: CDR1 SGHDT, CDR2 YYEEEE. The CDR3 is CASSLGGFEAFF. In DNA form, the CDR3 reads TGTGCCAGCAGCCTAGGGGGCTTTGAAGCTTTCTTT.

This clonotype has a count of ten or more. The chain combines TRBV20-1 with TRBJ2-3; D is perhaps TRBD1 (5 bases). CDR3 length: 14 amino acids. CDR1 DFQATT and CDR2 SNEGSKA come from the germline V gene (reference sequence). The ends were cut back, 6 bases at V and 2 bases at J, with 15 bases in the middle. This CDR3 reads CSAPRQSSTDTQYF. DNA of the CDR3: TGCAGTGCCCCTAGACAGAGCTCCACAGATACGCAGTATTTT.

The chain couples TRBV7-3 to TRBJ2-2, with D possibly matching TRBD1 (5 bases). The CDR3 has 13 amino acids. Germline CDR1 and CDR2: SGHTA and FQGTGA. V lost 8 bases and J lost 8, with 15 bases in between. The CDR3, as DNA: TGTGCCAGCGGTCGAGCTGGGGCGGGGGAGCTGTTTTTT. Its protein product is CASGRAGAGELFF.